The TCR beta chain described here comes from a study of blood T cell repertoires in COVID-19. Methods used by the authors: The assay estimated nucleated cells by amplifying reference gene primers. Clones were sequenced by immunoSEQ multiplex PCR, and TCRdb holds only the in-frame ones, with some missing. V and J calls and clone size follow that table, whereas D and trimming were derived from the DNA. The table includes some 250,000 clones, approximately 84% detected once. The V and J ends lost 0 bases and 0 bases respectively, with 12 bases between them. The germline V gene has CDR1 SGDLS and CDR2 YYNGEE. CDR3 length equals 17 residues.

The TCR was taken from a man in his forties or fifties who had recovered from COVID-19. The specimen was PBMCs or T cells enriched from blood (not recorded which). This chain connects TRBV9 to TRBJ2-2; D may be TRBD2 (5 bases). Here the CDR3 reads CASSVGLAMSNTGELFF. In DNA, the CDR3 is TGTGCCAGCAGCGTAGGATTAGCGATGTCGAACACCGGGGAGCTGTTTTTT.